The 13 T cell receptor beta chains reported below all come from one sample, sequenced in a study of cytomegalovirus exposure and HLA in healthy donors. With 60 Vbeta and 13 Jbeta primers, the PCR was carried out. The protocol was immunoSEQ multiplex PCR, while the TCRdb copy is restricted to in-frame clones and leaves out a portion. The sample includes about 180,000 clones, around 80% seen only once; the top ten take roughly 0.76%. What was sequenced was PBMCs. The receptors come from a middle-aged woman in good health and CMV-seronegative.

The chain recombines TRBV6-1 with TRBJ1-1, with 9 bases lining up with TRBD1. Germline V gene data show CDR1 as MNHNS and CDR2 as SASEGT. V was clipped by 7 bases and J by 4 bases; unmatched bases: 10. This CDR3 region has 15 residues. The CDR3 DNA reads TGTGCCAGCATGCTAAGCGGGACAGGGATCACTGAAGCTTTCTTT. As protein: CASMLSGTGITEAFF.

The genes are TRBV4-1 and TRBJ1-1, with D possibly TRBD1 on 6 matching bases. Germline V gene lookup returns CDR1 MGHRA and CDR2 YSYEKL. V was clipped by 0 bases and J by 5 bases, with 13 bases between them. CDR3 length: 15 amino acids. CDR3 residues: CASSQETGRVTEAFF. In DNA form, the CDR3 reads TGCGCCAGCAGCCAAGAGACAGGTCGGGTGACTGAAGCTTTCTTT.

This clone showed up just once. The chain employs TRBV29-1 and TRBJ2-3; D remains ambiguous. With 6 bases removed from V and 2 bases from J, the gap between germline ends came to 9 bases. CDR3 length: 12 residues. CDR1 and CDR2 from the germline V gene are SQVTM and ANQGSEA. This CDR3 reads CSVSSSTDTQYF. CDR3 in DNA: TGCAGCGTCTCCTCCTCCACAGATACGCAGTATTTT.

This clone has only a few counts. The rearrangement links TRBV5-1 to TRBJ2-1; the D gene is possibly TRBD1 (6 bases). V lost 6 bases and J lost 6, with 13 bases in between. The germline V gene encodes CDR1 SGHRS and CDR2 YFSETQ. CDR3 length: 13 amino acids. The CDR3 DNA sequence: TGCGCCAGCACCATCACAGGGCCCAATGAGCAGTTCTTC. It codes for CASTITGPNEQFF.

This clone has just one count. This chain's CDR3 is CASRESGANVLTF. DNA for the CDR3: TGTGCCAGCCGGGAATCTGGGGCCAACGTCCTGACTTTC. The chain recombines TRBV18 with TRBJ2-6; a possible D gene is TRBD2 (5 bases). Germline lookup yields CDR1 KGHSH and CDR2 LQKENI. The V gene lost 8 bases and the J gene lost 1 base, with 6 bases spanning the gap. The CDR3 is made up of 13 amino acids.

This clone was counted only a few times. The rearrangement joins TRBV2 to TRBJ1-1; possible D gene TRBD1, 6 bases. This CDR3 is 14 amino acids long. Trimming removed 5 bases at V and 4 bases at J, with 14 bases between. Germline V gene lookup returns CDR1 SNHLY and CDR2 FYNNEI. The CDR3 DNA reads TGTGCCAGCAGTACACCACAGGGTCGCACTGAAGCTTTCTTT. Translating gives CASSTPQGRTEAFF.

The V call is TRBV7-9, the J call TRBJ1-2; tentative D call: TRBD1 (5 bases). Trimming pared 1 base from V and 4 bases from J, leaving 7 bases between. In germline, CDR1 is SEHNR, CDR2 FQNEAQ (reference sequence). CDR3 size: 13 residues. CDR3 sequence reads: CASSLGQSYGYTF. In DNA, the CDR3 is TGTGCCAGCAGCTTAGGACAGAGCTATGGCTACACCTTC.

The chain employs TRBV19 and TRBJ1-2, with 8 bases aligning to TRBD1. The CDR3 is 18 residues long. CDR1 is LNHDA, CDR2 SQIVND, per germline (reference sequence). V lost 6 bases, J lost 7 bases, and 22 bases stayed unmatched. The CDR3 DNA reads TGTGCCAGTAGACGGGGCCCTCGCCGGGACAGGTCTTATTTTGGCTACACCTTC. Translation: CASRRGPRRDRSYFGYTF.

The chain combines TRBV9 with TRBJ2-7, with 9 bases identical to TRBD1. V lost 0 bases to trimming and J lost 4 bases; unmatched junction nucleotides: 2. This CDR3 contains 14 residues. Germline V gene lookup returns CDR1 SGDLS and CDR2 YYNGEE. CDR3 nucleotide sequence: TGTGCCAGCAGCGTAGGTGACAGGGGGTACGAGCAGTACTTC. This codes for CASSVGDRGYEQYF.

The sample holds one count of this clone. V and J are TRBV28 and TRBJ1-1; 7 nucleotides match TRBD1. The CDR3 sequence is 15 residues long. Germline assignment: CDR1 MDHEN and CDR2 SYDVKM. The V gene end was trimmed by 7 bases and the J gene end by 3 bases; junction bases not matched to a gene: 11. The CDR3 bases are TGTGCCAGCACCTCCTTAGGGGGCTCGTACACTGAAGCTTTCTTT. This codes for CASTSLGGSYTEAFF.

The chain joins TRBV7-6 to TRBJ2-7; 9 nucleotides line up with TRBD1. Trimming at V came to 1 base and at J to 2 bases, leaving 9 bases not matched to a gene. The CDR3 spans 17 residues. Germline-derived CDR1 and CDR2 are SGHVS and FNYEAQ. The CDR3 nucleotides are TGTGCCAGCAGCTTAGGTCGATCCGGGACAGGGACCTACGAGCAGTACTTC. Its protein is CASSLGRSGTGTYEQYF.

The rearrangement links TRBV5-6 to TRBJ2-5; 8 bases line up with TRBD1. The V gene's germline CDR1 is SGHDT and CDR2 YYEEEE. The V segment lost 2 bases and the J segment 1 base; nucleotides outside the gene matches: 7. The CDR3 has 16 amino acids. The CDR3 DNA reads TGTGCCAGCAGCTTCGTAACAGGGGGTGGCCAAGAGACCCAGTACTTC. Its translation: CASSFVTGGGQETQYF.

In the case of this clone: The identical CDR3 is also encoded by other nucleotide sequences in the sample. The CDR3 region has the DNA TGTGCCAGCAGTCCCCTGGGTACCGGGGTATACGAGCAGTACTTC. Its protein product is CASSPLGTGVYEQYF. The chain is built from TRBV27 and TRBJ2-7; tentative D call: TRBD2 (5 bases). The germline gives CDR1 MNHEY, CDR2 SMNVEV (reference sequence). The CDR3 covers 15 residues. V gave up 5 bases and J gave up 4 bases, with 18 bases separating them.